This T cell receptor (beta chain) was found in a study of blood T cell repertoires in COVID-19. At the level of the study: COVID-19 samples, acute and convalescent, were from the United States, Italy and Spain. T cells, B-cell-depleted T cells, or PBMCs provided the cDNA or gDNA that served as material.

This CDR3 is built from 18 residues. Germline CDR1 reads SGHDT; CDR2 reads YYEEEE. The V gene end was trimmed by 4 bases and the J gene end by 0 bases; junction bases not matched to a gene: 12. The authors' processing: Reference gene primer amplification yielded estimated nucleated cell counts. Clones were read by immunoSEQ multiplex PCR, and TCRdb kept only the in-frame ones, dropping some. V and J calls and clone size are given by that table; D and trimming were obtained from the DNA. The table includes about 69,000 clones, 75% to 95% detected once. The chain recombines TRBV5-6 with TRBJ1-3; 8 positions agree with TRBD1. The sample taken for sequencing was peripheral blood. The sequence derives from a woman aged 18-30 years with acute or convalescent COVID-19. The CDR3 loop is CASSLWRTGPFSGNTIYF. The CDR3 region has the DNA TGTGCCAGCAGCCTATGGCGGACAGGGCCTTTCTCTGGAAACACCATATATTTT. The full variable domain, completed using reference TRBV5-6 and TRBJ1-3, is DAGVTQSPTHLIKTRGQQVTLRCSPKSGHDTVSWYQQALGQGPQFIFQYYEEEERQRGNFPDRFSGHQFPNYSSELNVNALLLGDSALYLCASSLWRTGPFSGNTIYFGEGSWLTVV.